This T cell receptor beta chain derives from a study of regulatory T cells in long-lasting Graves disease. Trimming took off 4 bases at V and 6 bases at J, with 9 bases between the two ends. The germline gives CDR1 SGHNT, CDR2 YENEEA. The CDR3 is made up of 12 amino acids. Both iRepertoire HTBI primers and Arm-PCR of CDR3 regions were used to build the TCR beta libraries. Each CDR3 protein is one row after TCRdb ran MiXCR on the multiplex PCR reads. The sample holds about 360,000 distinct CDR3 sequences; about a sixth are singletons and the top ten take roughly a fifth. Time point in this sample: newly diagnosed GD, antithyroid drugs for less than 3 months. PBMC RNA served as the TCR library source. American Thyroid Association guidelines were used to diagnose Graves' disease. The same data also contributed to another study, on T cells in Graves' hyperthyroidism and ophthalmopathy. That paper notes: Researchers defined stable Graves' hyperthyroidism as no ophthalmopathy progression within 18 months.

This TCR derives from a woman aged 18-35 years with Graves disease. The gene calls are TRBV11-3 and TRBJ1-1; no clear D gene. Sequenced here: peripheral blood mononuclear cells (PBMCs), sampled at new diagnosis, from a patient treated with antithyroid drugs. The DNA for the CDR3 is TGTGCCAGCAGCTCCCCATGGGCTGAAGCTTTCTTT. It codes for CASSSPWAEAFF.